The source of this T cell receptor (beta chain) is a study of CD8 T cells in Susac syndrome. TCR beta sequences were obtained from blood CD8+ and CD4+ T cells. The multiple sclerosis control group comprised treatment-naive patients with stable or active relapsing-remitting disease. The CD8+ and CD4+ T cells were negatively isolated, with the TEMRA cells enriched by FACS. The CDR3 contains 14 residues. CDR1 and CDR2 (germline): MNHEY, SMNVEV (reference sequence). V was clipped by 8 bases and J by 4 bases, with 17 bases between them. Random hexamers were used to reverse transcribe an amount of about 0.45 to 1 ug RNA. With immunoSEQ multiplex PCR, TCR beta CDR3 was amplified across 54 Vbeta and 13 Jbeta. TCRdb reprocessed the immunoSEQ multiplex PCR reads with MiXCR, giving one entry per CDR3 protein. The table lists 160,000 or so distinct CDR3 sequences, approximately 96% of them singletons, with about 0.15% in the top ten.

This chain uses TRBV27 with TRBJ2-5, with D tentatively TRBD2 (6 bases). The TCR comes from a human donor with multiple sclerosis. Material for sequencing was CD8+ T cells from PBMCs. The CDR3 region is CASAQMRDLETQYF. The CDR3, as DNA: TGTGCCAGCGCGCAGATGCGGGATCTAGAGACCCAGTACTTC.